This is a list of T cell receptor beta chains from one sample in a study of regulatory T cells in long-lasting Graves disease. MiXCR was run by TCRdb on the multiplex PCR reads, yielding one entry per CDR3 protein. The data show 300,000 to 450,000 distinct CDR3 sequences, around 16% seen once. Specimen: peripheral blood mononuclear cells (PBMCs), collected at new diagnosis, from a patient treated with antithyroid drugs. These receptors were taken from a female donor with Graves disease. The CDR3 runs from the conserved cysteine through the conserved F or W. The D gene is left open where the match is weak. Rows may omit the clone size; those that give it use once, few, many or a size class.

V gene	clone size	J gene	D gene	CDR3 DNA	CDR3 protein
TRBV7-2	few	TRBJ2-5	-	TGTGCCAGCAGCTTAGCCAACCCGTACCAAGAGACCCAGTACTTC	CASSLANPYQETQYF
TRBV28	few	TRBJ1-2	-	TGTGCCAGCGGGTCATGGGGGACTGGCTACACCTTC	CASGSWGTGYTF
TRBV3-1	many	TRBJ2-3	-	TGTGCCAGCAGCCAAGTTGTCTCCCACACTGGCACAGATACGCAGTATTTT	CASSQVVSHTGTDTQYF
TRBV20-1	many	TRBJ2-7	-	TGCAGTGCTAGAGATAGCCACAGCTCCTACGAGCAGTACTTC	CSARDSHSSYEQYF
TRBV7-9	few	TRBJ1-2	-	TGTGCCAGCAGCCAACTGCAGGGTTTGGTCTATGGCTACACCTTC	CASSQLQGLVYGYTF
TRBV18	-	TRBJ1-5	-	TGTGCCAGCTCACCGACATCTCAGGGCAATCAGCCCCAGCATTTT	CASSPTSQGNQPQHF
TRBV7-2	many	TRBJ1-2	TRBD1	TGTGCCAGCAGCTTAGCGCCAGGGGGGGATGGCTACACCTTC	CASSLAPGGDGYTF
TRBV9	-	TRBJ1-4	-	TGTGCCAGCAGCGTAGCGACCCGAGGGGTGGAAAAACTGTTTTTT	CASSVATRGVEKLFF
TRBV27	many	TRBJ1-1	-	TGTGCCAGCAGTTTACGAGGACAACCGAACACTGAAGCTTTCTTT	CASSLRGQPNTEAFF
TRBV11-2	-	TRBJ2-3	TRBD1	TGTGCCAGCAGCTTAGCCGGGACAGGGACTTTGGATACGCAGTATTTT	CASSLAGTGTLDTQYF
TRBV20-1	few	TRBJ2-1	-	TGCAGTGCTAGAGTCTACGACAGCTACAATGAGCAGTTCTTC	CSARVYDSYNEQFF
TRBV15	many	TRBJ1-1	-	TGTGCCACCAGAGACGATTTGAACACTGAAGCTTTCTTT	CATRDDLNTEAFF
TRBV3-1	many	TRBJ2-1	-	TGTGCCAGCAGCCCCCGGGACCGTCTCTACAATGAGCAGTTCTTC	CASSPRDRLYNEQFF
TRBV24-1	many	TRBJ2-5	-	TGTGCCACCAGTAGAGTTGCGGGAGAGACCCAGTACTTC	CATSRVAGETQYF
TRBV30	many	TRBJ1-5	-	TGTGCCTGGAGTGTCACCCTGAGCCAGCCCCAGCATTTT	CAWSVTLSQPQHF
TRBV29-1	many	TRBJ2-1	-	TGCAGCGTTGGGGACGGAACCTACAATGAGCAGTTCTTC	CSVGDGTYNEQFF
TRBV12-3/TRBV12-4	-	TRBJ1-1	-	TGTGCCAGCAGGAACAGGGACACTGAAGCTTTCTTT	CASRNRDTEAFF
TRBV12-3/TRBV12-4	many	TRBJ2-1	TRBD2	TGTGCCAGCAGCGAGACTAGCGGGAGTTACAATGAGCAGTTCTTC	CASSETSGSYNEQFF
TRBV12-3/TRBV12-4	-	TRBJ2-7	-	TGTGCCAGCAGATGGGGGGTCCCTTCCTACGAGCAGTACTTC	CASRWGVPSYEQYF
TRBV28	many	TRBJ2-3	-	TGTGCCAGCAGTTCTCACGTAAAAATCACAGATACGCAGTATTTT	CASSSHVKITDTQYF
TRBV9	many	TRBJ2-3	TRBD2	TGTGCCAGCAGCCCGGTGGTTCTAGCGGCTACAGATACGCAGTATTTT	CASSPVVLAATDTQYF
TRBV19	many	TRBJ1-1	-	TGTGCCAGTAGTATAGCGGCAGGGCACACTGAAGCTTTCTTT	CASSIAAGHTEAFF
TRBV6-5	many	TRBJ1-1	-	TGTGCCAGCAGTTACGGGACGTACGCAAAAGAAGCTTTCTTT	CASSYGTYAKEAFF
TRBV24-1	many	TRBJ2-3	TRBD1	TGTGCCACCAGTGCCGGGACAGGGATTCGGACAGATACGCAGTATTTT	CATSAGTGIRTDTQYF
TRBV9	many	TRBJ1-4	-	TGTGCCAGCAGCGTCTCAGTAAGGGACGATGAAAAACTGTTTTTT	CASSVSVRDDEKLFF
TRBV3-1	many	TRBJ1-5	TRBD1	TGTGCCAGCAGCCACGGCAGGGGGGACCAGCCCCAGCATTTT	CASSHGRGDQPQHF
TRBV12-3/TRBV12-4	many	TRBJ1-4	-	TGTGCCAGCAGTCCCTATGGACGAGGGGAGGTTTTT	CASSPYGRGEVF
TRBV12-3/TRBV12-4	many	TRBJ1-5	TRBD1	TGTGCCAGCAGTCCACCGGGACAGGGTTCTGGTCAGCCCCAGCATTTT	CASSPPGQGSGQPQHF
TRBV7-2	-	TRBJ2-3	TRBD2	TGCGCCAGCAGCCCGCTAGCGGGGGCCTCCACAGATACGCAGTATTTT	CASSPLAGASTDTQYF
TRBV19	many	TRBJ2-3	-	TGTGCCAGTAGTTCGCAGGGAACAGATACGCAGTATTTT	CASSSQGTDTQYF
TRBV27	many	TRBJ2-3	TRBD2	TGTGCCAGCAGTAAGCGGGAGTGGGAAGATACGCAGTATTTT	CASSKREWEDTQYF
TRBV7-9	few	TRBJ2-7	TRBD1	TGTGCCAGCAGCCCCTTCCGGGACAGAGAAACCTACGAGCAGTACTTC	CASSPFRDRETYEQYF
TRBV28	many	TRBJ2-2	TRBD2	TGTGCCAGCAGCTATCCCCCCATGATGAGCGGGAGGGCCAGGAACACCGGGGAGCTGTTTTTT	CASSYPPMMSGRARNTGELFF
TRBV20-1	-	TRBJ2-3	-	TGCAACCCAATAAATCCCAGCGGATACACAGATACGCAGTATTTT	CNPINPSGYTDTQYF
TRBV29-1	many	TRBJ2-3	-	TGCAGCGGAACGGGGGCCGGAGATACGCAGTATTTT	CSGTGAGDTQYF
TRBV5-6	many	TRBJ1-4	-	TGTGCCAGCAGCCCCGGGAATTCCCAACTGTTTTTT	CASSPGNSQLFF
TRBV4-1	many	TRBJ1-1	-	TGCGCCAGCAGCCAAGTATTCGGGACCCGGTCCACTGAAGCTTTCTTT	CASSQVFGTRSTEAFF
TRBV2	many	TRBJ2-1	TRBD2	TGTGCCAGCAGCGTAGCGGGGGCCGACAATGAGCAGTTCTTC	CASSVAGADNEQFF
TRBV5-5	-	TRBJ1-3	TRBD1	TGTGCCAGCAGCTCAGGGACAGGGAGTGGGGCTTCTGGAAACACCATATATTTT	CASSSGTGSGASGNTIYF
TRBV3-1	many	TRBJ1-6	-	TGTGCCAGCGGGCGGGAGGGTAATTCACCCCTCCACTTT	CASGREGNSPLHF
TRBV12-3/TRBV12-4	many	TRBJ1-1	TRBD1	TGTGCCAGCATTCTTGGGACAGGGGGTGTAGCTTTCTTT	CASILGTGGVAFF
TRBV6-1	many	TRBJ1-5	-	TGTGCCAGCAGTGATTATCCACGTACTTTAGGTAGCAATCAGCCCCAGCATTTT	CASSDYPRTLGSNQPQHF
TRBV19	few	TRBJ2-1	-	TGTGCCAGTAAGGAGTACAATGAGCAGTTCTTC	CASKEYNEQFF
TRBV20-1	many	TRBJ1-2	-	TGCAGTGCTAGAGGGGGTCACGCTAGAGGCTACACCTTC	CSARGGHARGYTF
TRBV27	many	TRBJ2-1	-	TGTGCCAGCAGCCTCATGGATGAGCAGTTCTTC	CASSLMDEQFF
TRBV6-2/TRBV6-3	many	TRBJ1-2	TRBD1	TGTGCCAGCAGTTACTTAACAGGGGAAAGCTATGGCTACACCTTC	CASSYLTGESYGYTF
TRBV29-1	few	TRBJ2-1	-	TGCAGCGCGGTCAGGGTAGATAGGGGTGAGCAGTTCTTC	CSAVRVDRGEQFF
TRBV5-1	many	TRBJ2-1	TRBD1	TGCGCCAGCAGCTTGGATGGAAGGGGGACAGGACAGGAGTTCTTC	CASSLDGRGTGQEFF
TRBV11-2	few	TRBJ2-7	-	TGTGCCAGCAGCTTAGTTGTAGGAGAGGTTGGCGAGCAGTACTTC	CASSLVVGEVGEQYF
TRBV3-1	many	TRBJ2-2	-	TGTGCCAGCTGGACTGGGGACTCCACCGGGGAGCTGTTTTTT	CASWTGDSTGELFF
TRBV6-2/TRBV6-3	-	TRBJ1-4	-	TGTGCCAGCAGTTACTTGGGCCGTCTTAATGAAAAACTGTTTTTT	CASSYLGRLNEKLFF